Below, 27 T cell receptor beta chains from the same sample are listed, as sequenced in a study of blood T cell repertoires in COVID-19 (dated by TCRdb to 2020 to 2022). To prepare the library, the immunoSEQ multiplex PCR assay was applied. TCRdb took this table from immuneACCESS and kept in-frame rearrangements with V and J called. Such tables lack part of the clones; where checked against another copy, unresolved V genes explain under half of the gap, and the rest is unexplained. The sample has about 150,000 clones on record, 80% of them singletons. The ten largest account for about 5% of the sample. Sample: peripheral blood. These receptor sequences come from a woman in her 50s with acute or convalescent COVID-19.

This clone was counted only a few times. The chain combines TRBV29-1 with TRBJ2-5, with a tentative D call TRBD2 (6 bases). The CDR3 is 13 residues long. Germline V CDR1 and CDR2: SQVTM, ANQGSEA. Trimming pared 6 bases from V and 4 bases from J, leaving 15 bases between. The CDR3 DNA sequence: TGCAGCGTCCCACTGGTGGGGGGAGAGACCCAGTACTTC. Its protein product is CSVPLVGGETQYF.

This rearrangement joins TRBV7-3 to TRBJ2-1, with D tentatively TRBD1 (5 bases). CDR1 SGHTA and CDR2 FQGTGA come from the germline V gene. Trimming removed 6 bases at V and 10 bases at J, with 16 bases between. The length of the CDR3 is 13 residues. The CDR3 region has the DNA TGTGCCAGCAGTCTACAAGGGGTTGAGGAGCAGTTCTTC. Its protein product is CASSLQGVEEQFF.

The V gene is TRBV10-1, the J gene TRBJ2-3; tentative D call: TRBD2 (6 bases). The CDR3 runs 18 residues. V was pared by 4 bases and J by 2 bases, with 22 bases between. CDR1 WNHNN and CDR2 SYGVQD come from the germline V gene (reference sequence). In DNA, the CDR3 is TGCGCCAGCAGTGCGCCCCGACCTAGCGCCGAACACACAGATACGCAGTATTTT. This codes for CASSAPRPSAEHTDTQYF.

This clone appeared a single time. The V call is TRBV7-2, the J call TRBJ2-7; D is ambiguous. Between the trimmed V and J ends, which lost 3 bases and 3 bases, there was a span of 9 bases. This CDR3 is built from 13 residues. Germline CDR1 reads SGHTA; CDR2 reads FQGNSA. The CDR3 nucleotides read TGTGCCAGCAGCTTCAGTCGGGTCTACGAGCAGTACTTC. It specifies CASSFSRVYEQYF.

The chain links TRBV6-5 to TRBJ2-5; D call uncertain. The CDR3 runs 13 residues. Germline V gene lookup returns CDR1 MNHEY and CDR2 SVGAGI. The germline V and J ends were trimmed by 3 bases and 5 bases, with 10 bases remaining between them. DNA for the CDR3: TGTGCCAGCAGTTATCGAGGCCTCGAGACCCAGTACTTC. Amino acid sequence: CASSYRGLETQYF.

The genes are TRBV7-6 and TRBJ2-7, with 9 nucleotides matching TRBD1. This CDR3 spans 15 amino acids. V dropped 5 bases and J dropped 3; count of bases not matched to a gene: 8. Germline V gene sequence: CDR1 SGHVS, CDR2 FNYEAQ. This chain's CDR3 is CASSAGQGKHYEQYF. CDR3 DNA sequence: TGTGCCAGCAGCGCGGGACAGGGAAAGCACTACGAGCAGTACTTC.

The chain couples TRBV30 to TRBJ2-6; no definite D call. In germline, CDR1 is GTSNPN, CDR2 SVGIG (reference sequence). There are 13 residues in the CDR3. V lost 4 bases and J 0 bases, leaving 4 bases between the germline ends. CDR3 in amino acids: CAWTVSGANVLTF. The CDR3 coding sequence is TGTGCCTGGACGGTCTCTGGGGCCAACGTCCTGACTTTC.

This clone appeared a single time. This sequence joins TRBV29-1 and TRBJ2-5; TRBD1 aligns across 10 bases. This CDR3 contains 13 residues. After removal of 6 bases from V and 4 bases from J, the junction contained 5 bases not matched to a gene. CDR1 and CDR2 from the germline V gene are SQVTM and ANQGSEA. CDR3 coding DNA: TGCAGCGTGGCCGGGACAGGGGTAGAGACCCAGTACTTC. Amino acid sequence: CSVAGTGVETQYF.

The gene calls are TRBV7-9 and TRBJ2-2; 7 bases fit TRBD1. The V gene's germline CDR1 is SEHNR and CDR2 FQNEAQ (reference sequence). There are 17 residues in the CDR3. V was clipped by 0 bases and J by 2 bases; unmatched bases: 6. The CDR3 DNA is TGTGCCAGCAGCTTAGCCGGGACAGCCTTAAACACCGGGGAGCTGTTTTTT. This codes for CASSLAGTALNTGELFF.

The rearrangement uses TRBV28 and TRBJ1-2; TRBD1 matches 7 bases. The CDR3 is made up of 15 amino acids. Germline V CDR1 and CDR2: MDHEN, SYDVKM. Trimming cost V 5 bases and J 5 bases; bases outside gene matches: 11. The CDR3: CASSTLTGIGYGYTF. The CDR3 DNA follows: TGTGCCAGCAGTACCCTGACAGGGATAGGGTATGGCTACACCTTC.

The CDR3 DNA reads as TGTGCCAGCAGCTTACAACGACTACCGAACACCGGGGAGCTGTTTTTT. Translated, it gives CASSLQRLPNTGELFF. This chain uses TRBV7-2 with TRBJ2-2; D perhaps matches TRBD2 (5 bases). CDR1 is SGHTA and CDR2 is FQGNSA in the germline V gene. Trimming removed 2 bases at V and 0 bases at J, with 10 bases between. The CDR3 runs to 16 residues.

The chain links TRBV7-6 to TRBJ2-3; 11 bases line up with TRBD1. V lost 1 base, J lost 14 bases, and 14 bases stayed unmatched. This CDR3 spans 16 amino acids. Germline V gene lookup returns CDR1 SGHVS and CDR2 FNYEAQ. DNA for the CDR3: TGTGCCAGCAGCTTAGAGCCGGGACAGGGGGTTACGTTGTTGTATTTT. It specifies CASSLEPGQGVTLLYF.

The chain couples TRBV28 to TRBJ2-1, with TRBD1 matching 9 bases. Trimming cost V 6 bases and J 7 bases; bases outside gene matches: 4. The CDR3 runs 13 residues. From germline, CDR1 is MDHEN and CDR2 SYDVKM. DNA of the CDR3: TGTGCCAGCAGCTCCGGGACAGGGAATGAGCAGTTCTTC. It is translated as CASSSGTGNEQFF.

A word on this clone: Within the sample, other DNA sequences also encode this same CDR3. The rearrangement uses TRBV19 and TRBJ2-1; the match to TRBD2 covers 11 bases. CDR1 LNHDA and CDR2 SQIVND come from the germline V gene (reference sequence). The CDR3 has 15 amino acids. With V trimmed by 5 bases and J by 5 bases, 5 bases remained unmatched. The CDR3 here is CASSALAGGDNEQFF. DNA of the CDR3: TGTGCCAGTAGTGCGCTAGCGGGGGGCGACAATGAGCAGTTCTTC. Full variable domain (outside the CDR3, taken from reference TRBV19 and TRBJ2-1): DGGITQSPKYLFRKEGQNVTLSCEQNLNHDAMYWYRQDPGQGLRLIYYSQIVNDFQKGDIAEGYSVSREKKESFPLTVTSAQKNPTAFYLCASSALAGGDNEQFFGPGTRLTVL.

The genes are TRBV7-2 and TRBJ1-4; D is unresolved. Germline CDR1 and CDR2: SGHTA and FQGNSA. V lost 8 bases and J 7 bases, leaving 14 bases between the germline ends. The CDR3 is 13 amino acids. CDR3 sequence (DNA): TGTGCCAGCCGGGCCGGGAAATCTGAAAAACTGTTTTTT. It yields the protein CASRAGKSEKLFF.

The count of this clone is one. The V and J genes are TRBV3-1 (or the pseudogene TRBV3-2) and TRBJ2-5, with a possible D match to TRBD2 (5 bases). The CDR3 totals 13 residues. V shed 1 base and J shed 7 bases, with 10 bases lying between them. The germline CDR1 and CDR2 sequences are LGHDT and YNNKEL (reference sequence). This CDR3 is CASSQGGGGTQYF. The DNA of the CDR3 is TGTGCCAGCAGCCAAGGAGGAGGTGGGACCCAGTACTTC.

The chain joins TRBV2 to TRBJ1-3; 7 nucleotides align to TRBD1. The CDR3 has 14 amino acids. V lost 7 bases and J lost 0; bases outside the gene matches: 3. Germline-derived CDR1 and CDR2 are SNHLY and FYNNEI. The CDR3 reads CASNRGSSGNTIYF. The CDR3 DNA sequence: TGTGCCAGCAACAGGGGCTCCTCTGGAAACACCATATATTTT. Supplemented by reference TRBV2 and TRBJ1-3, the full variable domain reads EPEVTQTPSHQVTQMGQEVILRCVPISNHLYFYWYRQILGQKVEFLVSFYNNEISEKSEIFDDQFSVERPDGSNFTLKIRSTKLEDSAMYFCASNRGSSGNTIYFGEGSWLTVV.

This chain uses TRBV6-5 with TRBJ2-2; no clear D gene. Germline assignment: CDR1 MNHEY and CDR2 SVGAGI. This CDR3 is built from 12 residues. Trimming cost V 3 bases and J 5 bases, with 4 bases left between them. The CDR3 loop is CASSYSTGELFF. Written as DNA, the CDR3 is TGTGCCAGCAGTTATAGTACCGGGGAGCTGTTTTTT.

The V and J genes are TRBV19 and TRBJ1-5, with 10 bases lining up with TRBD1. The length of the CDR3 is 16 residues. The germline CDR1 and CDR2 sequences are LNHDA and SQIVND (reference sequence). The junction had 8 bases not matched to a gene; V was cut back by 3 bases and J by 6 bases. CDR3 in DNA: TGTGCCAGTAGTATGCTTGGACAGGGGGTCACTCAGCCCCAGCATTTT. This encodes CASSMLGQGVTQPQHF.

The J gene is TRBJ2-3, the V gene TRBV6-4; possibly TRBD2 for D (7 bases). Germline V gives CDR1 MRHNA, CDR2 SNTAGT. This CDR3 is built from 16 residues. Trimming stripped 4 bases from V and 2 bases from J, with 16 bases between. The CDR3 bases are TGTGCCAGCAGTGCGGGGGGCCCGATACACACAGATACGCAGTATTTT. It is translated as CASSAGGPIHTDTQYF.

There are a few counts of this clone. The V and J genes are TRBV11-2 and TRBJ2-7; 10 bases fit TRBD1. The germline V gene encodes CDR1 SGHAT and CDR2 FQNNGV. This CDR3 spans 14 amino acids. V was pared by 1 base and J by 7 bases, with 4 bases of the junction left unmatched. Written as DNA, the CDR3 is TGTGCCAGCAGCTTAGCGGGACAGGGGCGAGAGCAGTACTTC. The encoded protein is CASSLAGQGREQYF.

The rearrangement joins TRBV28 to TRBJ1-1; perhaps TRBD1 as D (5 bases). The V and J ends lost 4 bases and 1 base respectively, with 13 bases between them. Germline CDR1 and CDR2: MDHEN and SYDVKM. The CDR3 extends over 15 amino acids. The CDR3 nucleotides are TGTGCCAGCAGTTCCCCTGGACAACAGAACACTGAAGCTTTCTTT. Protein: CASSSPGQQNTEAFF.

The J gene is TRBJ1-4, the V gene TRBV7-9, with 9 bases aligning to TRBD1. Germline CDR1 is SEHNR and CDR2 is FQNEAQ (reference sequence). After removal of 1 base from V and 6 bases from J, the junction contained 6 bases not matched to a gene. This CDR3 spans 16 amino acids. The CDR3 is CASSLGTGTGYEKLFF. CDR3 in DNA: TGTGCCAGCAGCTTAGGGACCGGGACAGGGTATGAAAAACTGTTTTTT.

V is TRBV5-4 and J is TRBJ2-7; the match to TRBD1 covers 7 bases. V shed 0 bases and J 2 bases; nucleotides not matched to a gene: 5. The CDR3 extends over 15 amino acids. CDR1 and CDR2 from the germline V gene are SGHNT and YYREEE (reference sequence). The CDR3 bases are TGTGCCAGCAGCTTGGGGGGGACAGTAACCTACGAGCAGTACTTC. Residues: CASSLGGTVTYEQYF.

The chain carries TRBV19 and TRBJ2-7; D perhaps matches TRBD1 (5 bases). Looked up from germline, CDR1 is LNHDA and CDR2 is SQIVND (reference sequence). V lost 3 bases to trimming and J lost 2 bases, with 11 bases between them. The CDR3 consists of 14 residues. Here the CDR3 reads CASSISSGTYEQYF. The DNA of the CDR3 is TGTGCCAGTAGTATCAGTTCAGGGACCTACGAGCAGTACTTC.

The sample holds one count of this clone. The chain carries TRBV7-9 and TRBJ2-2; D is unresolved. Germline CDR1 SEHNR, CDR2 FQNEAQ (reference sequence). The CDR3 loop spans 13 amino acids. V was cut by 1 base and J by 5 bases, with 5 bases left in between. DNA of the CDR3: TGTGCCAGCAGCTTAGTTGCGACCGGGGAGCTGTTTTTT. Translated: CASSLVATGELFF.

The chain couples TRBV6-6 to TRBJ1-2; D remains ambiguous. Germline CDR1 and CDR2: MNHNY and SVGAGI (reference sequence). The CDR3 spans 13 residues. The V gene lost 6 bases and the J gene lost 4 bases, with 12 bases spanning the gap. The CDR3, as DNA: TGTGCCAGCAGGGGAGCAGGAATCTATGGCTACACCTTC. As protein: CASRGAGIYGYTF.